These 21 T cell receptor beta chains were all obtained from the same sample, sequenced in a study of control samples from healthy donors and cancer patients (dated by TCRdb to the early 2020s). Library method: the immunoSEQ multiplex PCR assay. TCRdb obtained this table from immuneACCESS and retained in-frame rearrangements with V and J assigned. These tables miss some clones; where compared with another copy, unresolved V genes account for less than half of the shortfall, and the remainder is unexplained. Within this sample are over 150,000 clones, with approximately 92% of them counted one time only. The ten largest clones capture about 2.1% of the sample. Sequenced sample: blood. The receptors shown here come from a woman aged 35 to 49 in good health.

This clone was seen a handful of times. This chain joins TRBV19 and TRBJ2-1; possible D gene TRBD1, 6 bases. This CDR3 contains 16 residues. Trimming stripped 6 bases from V and 2 bases from J, with 17 bases between. The germline V gene encodes CDR1 LNHDA and CDR2 SQIVND (reference sequence). CDR3 in DNA: TGTGCCAGTAGGACGGAGACAGGATCTCCCTACAATGAGCAGTTCTTC. Translation: CASRTETGSPYNEQFF. Full variable domain (outside the CDR3, taken from reference TRBV19 and TRBJ2-1): DGGITQSPKYLFRKEGQNVTLSCEQNLNHDAMYWYRQDPGQGLRLIYYSQIVNDFQKGDIAEGYSVSREKKESFPLTVTSAQKNPTAFYLCASRTETGSPYNEQFFGPGTRLTVL.

The chain links TRBV4-2 to TRBJ1-5, with a possible D match to TRBD1 (5 bases). Trimming pared 4 bases from V and 6 bases from J, leaving 16 bases between. The CDR3 spans 15 residues. CDR1 LGHNA and CDR2 YNFKEQ come from the germline V gene. CDR3 in DNA: TGTGCCAGCAGCCCCGGTGTCAGGGTGGGTCAGCCCCAGCATTTT. It encodes CASSPGVRVGQPQHF.

This clone was seen just once. The V and J genes are TRBV13 and TRBJ1-3; no clear D gene. The CDR3 is 17 residues long. Germline loops: CDR1 PRHDT, CDR2 FYEKMQ (reference sequence). Trimming took 5 bases from V and 4 from J, leaving 21 bases between them. CDR3 protein: CASSTLDRMAGGNTIYF. Here the CDR3 DNA reads TGTGCCAGCAGCACTTTAGACCGGATGGCGGGGGGAAACACCATATATTTT.

V is TRBV25-1 and J is TRBJ1-2; weak D call: TRBD1 (5 bases). The germline V and J ends were trimmed by 3 bases and 1 base, with 15 bases remaining between them. CDR1 and CDR2 from the germline V gene are MGHDK and SYGVNS. CDR3 length equals 16 residues. The CDR3 protein is CASSDVGGAINYGYTF. CDR3 DNA: TGTGCCAGCAGTGACGTTGGTGGGGCCATTAACTATGGCTACACCTTC.

This rearrangement joins TRBV5-4 to TRBJ2-7; no reliable D call. The V gene lost 2 bases and the J gene lost 2 bases, with 8 bases spanning the gap. This CDR3 is built from 13 residues. Germline V CDR1 and CDR2: SGHNT, YYREEE (reference sequence). The CDR3: CASSLGRTYEQYF. CDR3 in DNA: TGTGCCAGCAGCTTAGGAAGAACCTACGAGCAGTACTTC.

The J gene is TRBJ1-2, the V gene TRBV27; D is perhaps TRBD1 (6 bases). V gave up 6 bases and J gave up 4 bases, with 12 bases separating them. The CDR3 length is 13 residues. Germline V lookup: CDR1 MNHEY, CDR2 SMNVEV (reference sequence). Written as DNA, the CDR3 is TGTGCCAGCAGGGAATCACAGGGCTATGGCTACACCTTC. It encodes CASRESQGYGYTF.

This chain links TRBV18 with TRBJ1-1; D might be TRBD1 (6 bases). Per germline, CDR1 KGHSH and CDR2 LQKENI. V dropped 4 bases and J dropped 4 bases, with 16 bases sitting between them. The CDR3 runs 15 residues. In nucleotides, the CDR3 is TGTGCCAGCTCACAAAATACAGGGAGTGGCACTGAAGCTTTCTTT. Translated: CASSQNTGSGTEAFF. The whole variable domain, filled in from reference TRBV18 and TRBJ1-1, reads NAGVMQNPRHLVRRRGQEARLRCSPMKGHSHVYWYRQLPEEGLKFMVYLQKENIIDESGMPKERFSAEFPKEGPSILRIQQVVRGDSAAYFCASSQNTGSGTEAFFGQGTRLTVV.

The genes are TRBV11-2 and TRBJ2-1; D perhaps matches TRBD1 (5 bases). Germline CDR1 and CDR2: SGHAT and FQNNGV. The CDR3 runs to 18 residues. V lost 1 base and J lost 5, with 21 bases in between. The DNA of the CDR3 is TGTGCCAGCAGCTTAGGGGGCGGTGGAGACTTGGCCCACAATGAGCAGTTCTTC. Its protein product is CASSLGGGGDLAHNEQFF.

The chain uses TRBV2 and TRBJ1-2; D remains unclear. With 0 bases removed from V and 3 bases from J, the gap between germline ends came to 2 bases. Germline V gene sequence: CDR1 SNHLY, CDR2 FYNNEI. CDR3 length: 12 residues. CDR3 in DNA: TGTGCCAGCAGTGAAGCTTACTATGGCTACACCTTC. It codes for CASSEAYYGYTF.

The chain couples TRBV10-3 to TRBJ2-3; TRBD1 matches at 7 bases. CDR1 and CDR2 from the germline V gene are ENHRY and SYGVKD. The ends lost 4 bases at V and 0 bases at J; junction bases unmatched: 4. The CDR3 totals 15 residues. CDR3 in amino acids: CAISAGTESTDTQYF. The CDR3 coding sequence is TGTGCCATCAGTGCCGGGACAGAAAGCACAGATACGCAGTATTTT.

J is TRBJ2-3 and V is TRBV6-1, with a possible D match to TRBD1 (6 bases). The CDR3 covers 16 residues. Germline V lookup: CDR1 MNHNS, CDR2 SASEGT. Trimming removed 3 bases at V and 0 bases at J, with 13 bases between. This chain's CDR3 is CASSDRWGLSTDTQYF. The CDR3 bases are TGTGCCAGCAGTGACAGGTGGGGGCTTAGCACAGATACGCAGTATTTT.

V is TRBV11-2 and J is TRBJ1-2; D might be TRBD1 (6 bases). The CDR3 sequence is 15 residues long. The germline V and J ends were trimmed by 5 bases and 4 bases, with 17 bases remaining between them. CDR1 and CDR2 from the germline V gene are SGHAT and FQNNGV. CDR3: CASSEQLGGLYGYTF. CDR3 DNA: TGTGCCAGCAGCGAGCAGTTAGGGGGTCTCTATGGCTACACCTTC.

The count of this clone is one. This chain links TRBV6-2 or TRBV6-3 with TRBJ2-1; TRBD2 might be the D (6 bases). CDR3 size: 13 residues. Looked up from germline, CDR1 is MNHEY and CDR2 is SVGEGT. Trimming removed 6 bases from V and 5 bases from J, with 11 bases in between. The CDR3 spells CASSPPGDNEQFF. The CDR3 bases are TGTGCCAGCAGCCCCCCGGGGGACAATGAGCAGTTCTTC.

This clone has just one count. The genes are TRBV7-6 and TRBJ1-2; the match to TRBD1 covers 11 bases. V lost 4 bases, J lost 2 bases, and 9 bases stayed unmatched. This CDR3 is built from 17 residues. Germline V gene lookup returns CDR1 SGHVS and CDR2 FNYEAQ. Here the CDR3 DNA reads TGTGCCAGCAGCTCACCGGGACAGGGGGGAGGAAACTATGGCTACACCTTC. Protein product: CASSSPGQGGGNYGYTF.

The gene calls are TRBV6-4 and TRBJ2-3; TRBD2 agrees at 12 bases. Germline lookup yields CDR1 MRHNA and CDR2 SNTAGT. The CDR3 loop spans 15 amino acids. V gave up 0 bases and J gave up 5 bases; unmatched junction bases: 0. In nucleotides, the CDR3 is TGTGCCAGCAGTGACTCACTAGCGGGGGGAGATACGCAGTATTTT. Protein sequence: CASSDSLAGGDTQYF.

The chain couples TRBV4-2 to TRBJ1-5; D is unclear. CDR3 length equals 13 residues. V was trimmed by 2 bases and J by 3 bases, leaving 5 bases between them. Germline values: CDR1 LGHNA, CDR2 YNFKEQ. CDR3 sequence reads: CASSQTDNQPQHF. As DNA, the CDR3 is TGTGCCAGCAGCCAAACAGACAATCAGCCCCAGCATTTT.

This clone was seen only once. V is TRBV7-8 and J is TRBJ2-3; D gene uncertain. Germline assignment: CDR1 SGHVS and CDR2 FQNEAQ. Trimming removed 5 bases at V and 1 base at J, with 13 bases between. The CDR3 totals 15 residues. The CDR3 bases are TGTGCCAGCAGCCGGCTCCAGATGGGCACAGATACGCAGTATTTT. Amino acid sequence: CASSRLQMGTDTQYF.

The V and J genes are TRBV27 and TRBJ1-4; TRBD1 matches at 7 bases. The J segment lost 4 bases and the V segment lost 6 bases, leaving 8 bases of the junction unmatched. This CDR3 has 15 amino acids. CDR1 is MNHEY and CDR2 is SMNVEV in the germline V gene (reference sequence). The DNA for the CDR3 is TGTGCCAGCAGGACCGGGACAGTTGGTAATGAAAAACTGTTTTTT. The encoded protein is CASRTGTVGNEKLFF.

The chain is built from TRBV10-3 and TRBJ1-1; possible D gene TRBD1, 5 bases. The length of the CDR3 is 13 residues. The V end was cut by 4 bases, the J end by 11 bases, with 17 bases between. From germline, CDR1 is ENHRY and CDR2 SYGVKD. The CDR3 spells CAISVTQGGEAFF. In DNA form, the CDR3 reads TGTGCCATCAGTGTGACTCAGGGCGGTGAGGCTTTCTTT.

The V call is TRBV7-9, the J call TRBJ2-3; D could derive from TRBD1 or TRBD2 (5 bases each). The CDR3 runs 16 residues. CDR1 is SEHNR, CDR2 FQNEAQ, per germline (reference sequence). With 4 bases removed from V and 0 bases from J, the gap between germline ends came to 14 bases. The CDR3 nucleotides read TGTGCCAGCAGCTACGGGGCAGTTACTAGCACAGATACGCAGTATTTT. It yields the protein CASSYGAVTSTDTQYF.

The CDR3 spells CASSIPGEAFF. Here the CDR3 DNA reads TGTGCCAGTAGTATACCAGGAGAAGCTTTCTTT. The chain links TRBV19 to TRBJ1-1, with D unresolved. Germline CDR1 LNHDA, CDR2 SQIVND (reference sequence). V lost 2 bases to trimming and J lost 8 bases, with 6 bases between them. This CDR3 comprises 11 residues.